This T cell receptor (beta chain) was profiled in a study of type 1 regulatory T cells. Overall study context: An in vitro protocol generated T-allo10, a Tr1-enriched, alloantigen-specific CD4 T cell product.

A single count supports this clonotype. What it binds is unknown. Graft donor-derived T-allo10 cells were described as host-alloantigen-specific, anergic, and alloantigen-specifically suppressive. CDR3 length: 14 residues. Germline V CDR1 and CDR2: LGHNA, YSLEER. After removal of 2 bases from V and 4 bases from J, the junction contained 4 bases not matched to a gene. MiXCR, run by TCRdb on the reads, gives a single entry per CDR3 protein. This sample has 20,000 to 30,000 distinct CDR3 sequences, with roughly 72% found just once. The receptor was isolated from a human donor in good health. This chain links TRBV4-3 with TRBJ2-7; 8 bases are shared with TRBD2. Sequenced input: cultured T cells, either the whole culture or a sorted T cell fraction (not recorded which). As to subset: Tr1-enriched cell product generated in vitro against host alloantigens. The CDR3 reads CASSQSGRGYEQYF. Here the CDR3 DNA reads TGCGCCAGCAGCCAAAGCGGGAGAGGTTACGAGCAGTACTTC.